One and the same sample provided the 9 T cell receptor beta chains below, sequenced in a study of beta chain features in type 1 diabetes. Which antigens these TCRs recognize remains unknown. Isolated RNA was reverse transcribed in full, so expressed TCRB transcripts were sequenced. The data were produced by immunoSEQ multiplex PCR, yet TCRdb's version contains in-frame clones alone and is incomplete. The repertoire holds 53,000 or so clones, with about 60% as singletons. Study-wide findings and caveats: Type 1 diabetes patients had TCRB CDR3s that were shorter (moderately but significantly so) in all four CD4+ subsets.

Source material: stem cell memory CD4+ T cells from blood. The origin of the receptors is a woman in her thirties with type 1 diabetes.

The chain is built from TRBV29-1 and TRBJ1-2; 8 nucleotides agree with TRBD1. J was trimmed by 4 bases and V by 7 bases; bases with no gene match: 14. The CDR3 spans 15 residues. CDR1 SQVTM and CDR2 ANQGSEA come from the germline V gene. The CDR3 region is CSALRAIGQGYGYTF. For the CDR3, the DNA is TGCAGCGCCCTCCGCGCGATTGGACAGGGCTATGGCTACACCTTC.

CDR3 nucleotide sequence: TGTGCCATCAGTGAAGAGTCAGATACGCAGTATTTT. Protein: CAISEESDTQYF. The rearrangement uses TRBV10-3 and TRBJ2-3; D is undetermined. V lost 3 bases and J lost 4, with 5 bases in between. Looked up from germline, CDR1 is ENHRY and CDR2 is SYGVKD. The CDR3 is 12 residues long.

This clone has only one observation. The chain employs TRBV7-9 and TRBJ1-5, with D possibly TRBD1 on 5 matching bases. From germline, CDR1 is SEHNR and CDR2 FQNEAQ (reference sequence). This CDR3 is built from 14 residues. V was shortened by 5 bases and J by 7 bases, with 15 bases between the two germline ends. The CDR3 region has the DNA TGTGCCAGCAGCCCCGACGATAGGGGCCAGCCCCAGCATTTT. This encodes CASSPDDRGQPQHF.

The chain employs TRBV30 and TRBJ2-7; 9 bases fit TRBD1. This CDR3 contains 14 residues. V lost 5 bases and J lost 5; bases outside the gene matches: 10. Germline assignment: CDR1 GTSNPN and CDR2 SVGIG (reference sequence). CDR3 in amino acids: CAWDPDRGANEQYF. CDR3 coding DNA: TGTGCCTGGGACCCGGACAGGGGAGCAAACGAGCAGTACTTC.

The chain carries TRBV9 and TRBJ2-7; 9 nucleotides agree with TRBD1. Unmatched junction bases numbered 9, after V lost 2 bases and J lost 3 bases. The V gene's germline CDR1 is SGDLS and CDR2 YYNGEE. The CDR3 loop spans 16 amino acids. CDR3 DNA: TGTGCCAGCAGCGTGCGTTGGACAGGGGTTTGCTACGAGCAGTACTTC. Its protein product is CASSVRWTGVCYEQYF.

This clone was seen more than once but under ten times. This CDR3 is CASSEAYGADYGYTF. The CDR3 bases are TGTGCCAGCAGTGAAGCGTATGGGGCGGACTATGGCTACACCTTC. The genes are TRBV6-1 and TRBJ1-2; a possible D gene is TRBD1 (5 bases). The CDR3 is 15 amino acids. V lost 0 bases to trimming and J lost 3 bases, with 11 bases between them. Looked up from germline, CDR1 is MNHNS and CDR2 is SASEGT.

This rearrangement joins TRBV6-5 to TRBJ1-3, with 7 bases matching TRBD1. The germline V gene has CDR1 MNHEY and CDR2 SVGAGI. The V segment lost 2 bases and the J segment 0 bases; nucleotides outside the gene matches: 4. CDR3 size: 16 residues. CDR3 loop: CASSYTTGISGNTIYF. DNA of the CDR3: TGTGCCAGCAGTTACACGACAGGGATCTCTGGAAACACCATATATTTT.

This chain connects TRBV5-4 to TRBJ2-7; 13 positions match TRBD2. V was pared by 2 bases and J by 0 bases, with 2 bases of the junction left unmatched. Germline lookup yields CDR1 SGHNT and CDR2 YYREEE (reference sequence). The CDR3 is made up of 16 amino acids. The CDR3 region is CASSFGTSGTSYEQYF. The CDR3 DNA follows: TGTGCCAGCAGCTTTGGGACTAGCGGGACCTCCTACGAGCAGTACTTC.

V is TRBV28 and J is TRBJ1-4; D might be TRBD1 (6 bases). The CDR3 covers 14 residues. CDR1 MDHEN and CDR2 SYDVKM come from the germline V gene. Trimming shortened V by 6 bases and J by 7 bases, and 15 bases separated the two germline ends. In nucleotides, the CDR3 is TGTGCCAGCAGCCAAGGGGGGGGAGGTGAAAAACTGTTTTTT. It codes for CASSQGGGGEKLFF.